One sample yielded the 13 T cell receptor beta chains listed below, sequenced in a study of radiation and T cells in renal cell carcinoma. TCRdb keeps only in-frame clones here, not all; method: immunoSEQ multiplex PCR. The sample includes about 7,900 clones, 65% of them seen just once. Treatment meaning: treatment-naive control, cytoreductive nephrectomy. The sample consisted of tumor tissue, taken from a patient whose treatment was nephrectomy without radiotherapy. These receptor sequences come from a woman in her 70s with renal cell carcinoma.

This clone was seen only a few times. J is TRBJ2-7 and V is TRBV2, with D hard to call. CDR1 SNHLY and CDR2 FYNNEI come from the germline V gene. Trimming left V 1 base short and J 4 bases short, with 5 bases between. The CDR3 runs 12 residues. This chain's CDR3 is CASSEERYEQYF. The CDR3 coding sequence is TGTGCCAGCAGTGAAGAGCGTTACGAGCAGTACTTC. The variable domain in full, completed from reference TRBV2 and TRBJ2-7, reads EPEVTQTPSHQVTQMGQEVILRCVPISNHLYFYWYRQILGQKVEFLVSFYNNEISEKSEIFDDQFSVERPDGSNFTLKIRSTKLEDSAMYFCASSEERYEQYFGPGTRLTVT.

V usage is TRBV30 and J usage is TRBJ1-5; no definite D call. This CDR3 region has 15 residues. V was pared by 0 bases and J by 7 bases, with 16 bases between. Germline values: CDR1 GTSNPN, CDR2 SVGIG (reference sequence). The CDR3 sequence is CAWSVGGLRIQPQHF. The CDR3 coding sequence is TGTGCCTGGAGTGTTGGTGGGTTGAGAATCCAGCCCCAGCATTTT.

This chain connects TRBV14 to TRBJ2-7; the D is unclear. Germline CDR1 SGHDN, CDR2 FVKESK. The length of the CDR3 is 12 residues. V gave up 3 bases and J gave up 5 bases, with 8 bases separating them. This chain's CDR3 is CASSQILDEQYF. The CDR3 region has the DNA TGTGCCAGCAGCCAGATTTTAGACGAGCAGTACTTC.

The CDR3 nucleotides are TGTGCCAGCAGTCCTTGGACTAGCGATTACGAGCAGTACTTC. Translation: CASSPWTSDYEQYF. This sequence joins TRBV6-5 and TRBJ2-7; 9 bases line up with TRBD2. V shed 5 bases, J shed 4 bases, and the junction held 6 bases outside the gene matches. There are 14 residues in the CDR3. Per the germline V gene, CDR1 is MNHEY and CDR2 is SVGAGI.

This chain joins TRBV5-6 and TRBJ2-5; 9 positions agree with TRBD2. Germline CDR1 is SGHDT and CDR2 is YYEEEE. This CDR3 is built from 16 residues. V lost 5 bases and J lost 2; bases outside the gene matches: 10. CDR3 region: CASRKTSGSFQETQYF. DNA of the CDR3: TGTGCCAGCAGGAAGACTAGCGGATCCTTTCAAGAGACCCAGTACTTC.

The sample holds one count of this clone. The rearrangement joins TRBV19 to TRBJ1-2; no firm D call. The CDR3 is 12 residues long. The V gene lost 7 bases and the J gene lost 6 bases, with 12 bases spanning the gap. Germline-derived CDR1 and CDR2 are LNHDA and SQIVND (reference sequence). The chain's CDR3 is CASTQVRDGYTF. CDR3 nucleotides: TGTGCCAGTACCCAGGTAAGGGATGGCTACACCTTC.

The chain has TRBV7-9 and TRBJ2-7; 8 bases line up with TRBD1. Unmatched junction bases numbered 4, after V lost 4 bases and J lost 5 bases. The CDR3 length is 13 residues. CDR1 is SEHNR and CDR2 is FQNEAQ in the germline V gene (reference sequence). CDR3 in amino acids: CASSSPDRDEQYF. The CDR3, as DNA: TGTGCCAGCAGCTCTCCGGACAGGGACGAGCAGTACTTC. The whole variable domain, filled in from reference TRBV7-9 and TRBJ2-7, reads DTGVSQNPRHKITKRGQNVTFRCDPISEHNRLYWYRQTLGQGPEFLTYFQNEAQLEKSRLLSDRFSAERPKGSFSTLEIQRTEQGDSAMYLCASSSPDRDEQYFGPGTRLTVT.

This chain links TRBV5-1 with TRBJ1-2; the D gene is possibly TRBD1 (6 bases). From germline, CDR1 is SGHRS and CDR2 YFSETQ. CDR3 length: 12 residues. The germline V and J ends were trimmed by 4 bases and 6 bases, with 10 bases remaining between them. The CDR3 spells CASSQKGDGYTF. Written as DNA, the CDR3 is TGCGCCAGCAGCCAGAAGGGGGATGGCTACACCTTC.

This clone was counted only a few times. V usage is TRBV13 and J usage is TRBJ1-5; perhaps TRBD1 as D (6 bases). Germline V gene data show CDR1 as PRHDT and CDR2 as FYEKMQ (reference sequence). The ends were cut back, 5 bases at V and 7 bases at J, with 18 bases in the middle. The CDR3 consists of 15 residues. CDR3 DNA sequence: TGTGCCAGCAGCACCCGACAGGAGCGGGGGCAGCCCCAGCATTTT. Its translation: CASSTRQERGQPQHF.

The rearrangement joins TRBV5-8 to TRBJ2-7, with 8 nucleotides matching TRBD1. Germline V gene data show CDR1 as SGHTS and CDR2 as YDEGEE. Trimming took 2 bases from V and 7 from J; bases not matched to a gene: 5. The CDR3 is 13 amino acids. The CDR3 region has the DNA TGTGCCAGCAGCTTCAGGGGGCTTCGGGAGCAGTACTTC. It codes for CASSFRGLREQYF.

The chain's CDR3 is CASSPWEGAANTEAFF. The CDR3 region has the DNA TGTGCCAGCAGCCCCTGGGAGGGCGCGGCGAACACTGAAGCTTTCTTT. The gene calls are TRBV2 and TRBJ1-1, with no clear D. V lost 6 bases to trimming and J lost 1 base, with 18 bases between them. The CDR3 runs 16 residues. Germline-derived CDR1 and CDR2 are SNHLY and FYNNEI.

This rearrangement joins TRBV7-8 to TRBJ1-5, with 9 nucleotides matching TRBD1. CDR3 length: 21 amino acids. Germline CDR1 SGHVS, CDR2 FQNEAQ. The junction had 23 bases not matched to a gene; V was cut back by 1 base and J by 7 bases. Here the CDR3 DNA reads TGTGCCAGCAGCTTAGAAGCTGGTTCTTCCAGCTTAGGACAGGGGAGGCAGCCCCAGCATTTT. Its translation: CASSLEAGSSSLGQGRQPQHF. Using reference TRBV7-8 and TRBJ1-5 for the parts outside the CDR3, the full variable domain is GAGVSQSPRYKVAKRGQDVALRCDPISGHVSLFWYQQALGQGPEFLTYFQNEAQLDKSGLPSDRFFAERPEGSVSTLKIQRTQQEDSAVYLCASSLEAGSSSLGQGRQPQHFGDGTRLSIL.

The chain is built from TRBV7-2 and TRBJ1-1; TRBD1 matches 11 bases. V shed 3 bases and J 5 bases; nucleotides not matched to a gene: 2. Germline values: CDR1 SGHTA, CDR2 FQGNSA. The CDR3 covers 14 residues. For the CDR3, the DNA is TGTGCCAGCAGCTTCGGGACAGGGGGGACTGAAGCTTTCTTT. This gives the protein CASSFGTGGTEAFF.